The T cell receptor beta chain under discussion was sequenced for a study of CD8 T cells in Susac syndrome. This clonotype has only one observation. Reverse transcription of about 0.45 to 1 ug RNA used random hexamers. TCRdb processed the immunoSEQ multiplex PCR reads anew with MiXCR; each CDR3 protein has one entry. The data contain about 200,000 distinct CDR3 sequences, 85% to 95% of them singletons. The sequence was collected from a human donor with multiple sclerosis. Sequencing used CD4+ T cells from PBMCs.

The CDR3 nucleotides read TGTGCCAGCAGCCAAGATCTGGCAGAGAATCAGCCCCAGCATTTT. This encodes CASSQDLAENQPQHF. The chain recombines TRBV4-2 with TRBJ1-5; the D is unclear. The V end was cut by 0 bases, the J end by 4 bases, with 10 bases between. Germline loops: CDR1 LGHNA, CDR2 YNFKEQ. The CDR3 runs 15 residues.